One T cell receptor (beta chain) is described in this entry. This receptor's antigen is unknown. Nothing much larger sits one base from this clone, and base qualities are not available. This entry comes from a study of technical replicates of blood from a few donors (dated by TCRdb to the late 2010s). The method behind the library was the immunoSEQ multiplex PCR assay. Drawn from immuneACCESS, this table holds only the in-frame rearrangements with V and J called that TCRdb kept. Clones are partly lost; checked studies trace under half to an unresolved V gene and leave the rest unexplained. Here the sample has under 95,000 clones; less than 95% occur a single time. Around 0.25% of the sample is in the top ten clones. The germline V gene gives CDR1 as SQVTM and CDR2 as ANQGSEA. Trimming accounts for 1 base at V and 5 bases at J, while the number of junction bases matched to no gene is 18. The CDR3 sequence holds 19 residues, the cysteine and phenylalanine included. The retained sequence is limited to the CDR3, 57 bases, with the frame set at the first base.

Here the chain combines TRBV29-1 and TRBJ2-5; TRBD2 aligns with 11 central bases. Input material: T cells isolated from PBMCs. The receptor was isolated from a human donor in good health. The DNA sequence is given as TGCAGCGTTGAAGCAGATTGGGCGGTAGCGGGGGGGCCGGGGGAGACCCAGTACTTC. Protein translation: CSVEADWAVAGGPGETQYF.